This T cell receptor beta chain emerged from a study of OX40 agonist ivuxolimab in advanced cancers. Profiled with immunoSEQ multiplex PCR; TCRdb holds only in-frame clones, not every one. Of about 79,000 clones in the sample, around 92% were seen once. This CDR3 has 15 residues. Per the germline V gene, CDR1 is SGHTA and CDR2 is FQGNSA. The germline V and J ends were trimmed by 4 bases and 2 bases, with 15 bases remaining between them. This clone was counted once. The source of this sequence is an adult with an advanced solid tumor such as melanoma, head and neck, liver or kidney cancer. The source material was CD4+ or CD8+ T cells sorted from blood, sampled in a trial of the OX40 agonist ivuxolimab. This chain joins TRBV7-2 and TRBJ2-7; D gene uncertain. The CDR3 loop is CASSSNLHWAYEQYF. CDR3 bases: TGTGCCAGCAGCTCAAACTTGCATTGGGCCTACGAGCAGTACTTC.